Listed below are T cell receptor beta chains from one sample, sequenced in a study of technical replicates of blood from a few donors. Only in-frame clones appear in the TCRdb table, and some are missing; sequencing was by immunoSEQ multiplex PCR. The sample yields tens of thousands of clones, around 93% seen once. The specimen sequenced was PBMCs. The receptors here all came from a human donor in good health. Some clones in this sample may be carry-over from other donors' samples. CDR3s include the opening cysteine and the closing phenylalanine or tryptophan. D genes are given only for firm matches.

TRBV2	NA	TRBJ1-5	TGTGCCAGCAGTGAGTTCGGGGGCAATCAGCCCCAGCATTTT	CASSEFGGNQPQHF
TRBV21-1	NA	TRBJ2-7	TGTGCCATTGACAGGGCCCACGAGCAGTACTTC	CAIDRAHEQYF
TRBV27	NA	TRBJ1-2	TGTGCCAGCAGTTTATCGAGGGCGGACTATGGCTACACCTTC	CASSLSRADYGYTF
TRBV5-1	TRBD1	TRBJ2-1	TGCGCCAGCAGCCCTTTCTTTTCCGGGACAGTGAAGAATGAGCAGTTCTTC	CASSPFFSGTVKNEQFF
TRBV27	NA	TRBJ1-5	TGTGCCAGCAGTCCGCAGGGATGGAAAGAGAGTCAGCCCCAGCATTTT	CASSPQGWKESQPQHF
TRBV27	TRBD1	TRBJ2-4	TGTGCCAGCAGTACATCCTTATACAGGGGGCGCGGAAACATTCAGTACTTC	CASSTSLYRGRGNIQYF
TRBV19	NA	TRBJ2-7	TGTGCCAGTAGCCTAAACCCCAGCGGGCGTTCCTACGAGCAGTACTTC	CASSLNPSGRSYEQYF
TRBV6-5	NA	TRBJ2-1	TGTGCCAGCAGTCCGGTTAGACTTTACAATGAGCAGTTCTTC	CASSPVRLYNEQFF
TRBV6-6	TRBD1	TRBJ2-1	TGTGCCAGCAGCCTATGGACAGGTGGCAATGAGCAGTTCTTC	CASSLWTGGNEQFF
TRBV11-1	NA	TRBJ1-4	TGTGCCAGCAGCCCAGATCGTGAAAAACTGTTTTTT	CASSPDREKLFF
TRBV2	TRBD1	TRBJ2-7	TGTGCCAGCGGTCGGGACAGAGGCTACGAGCAGTACTTC	CASGRDRGYEQYF
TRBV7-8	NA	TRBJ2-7	TGTGCCAGCAGCCGTGACAGGGGCCGAAGGGGGGGGTTATACGAGCAGTACTTC	CASSRDRGRRGGLYEQYF
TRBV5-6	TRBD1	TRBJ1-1	TGTGCCACTACGGGACAGCCGAACACTGAAGCTTTCTTT	CATTGQPNTEAFF
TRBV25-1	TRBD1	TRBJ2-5	TGTGCCAGCAGTGAAGAAACAGGGGGCCGAGAGACCCAGTACTTC	CASSEETGGRETQYF
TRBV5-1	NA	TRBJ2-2	TGCGCCAGCAGCTTGGGACAACAGAACACCGGGGAGCTGTTTTTT	CASSLGQQNTGELFF
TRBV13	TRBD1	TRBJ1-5	TGTGCCAGCAGCTTAGGGCAGGGGGTTATCGGCAATCAGCCCCAGCATTTT	CASSLGQGVIGNQPQHF
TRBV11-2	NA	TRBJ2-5	TGTGCCAGCAGTTCGCAAGAGACCCAGTACTTC	CASSSQETQYF
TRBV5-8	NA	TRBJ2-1	TGTGCCAGCCTCGTGAGGAGGGCCCCCTACAATGAGCAGTTCTTC	CASLVRRAPYNEQFF
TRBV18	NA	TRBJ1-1	TGTGCCAGCTCACCACCCTCTCGGAGCGTCGGCACTGAAGCTTTCTTT	CASSPPSRSVGTEAFF
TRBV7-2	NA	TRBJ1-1	TGTGCCAGCAGCTTAGCCTCGGGGTTAACTGAAGCTTTCTTT	CASSLASGLTEAFF
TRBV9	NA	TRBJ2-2	TGTGCCAGCAGCGTAGTCGGGGGTACGAACACCGGGGAGCTGTTTTTT	CASSVVGGTNTGELFF
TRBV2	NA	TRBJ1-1	TGTGCCACCGGCAGGGCGAAACAGAACACTGAAGCTTTCTTT	CATGRAKQNTEAFF
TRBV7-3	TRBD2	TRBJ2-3	TGTGCCAGCAAATCAGCGGGAGGTCAGGGGAATACGCAGTATTTT	CASKSAGGQGNTQYF
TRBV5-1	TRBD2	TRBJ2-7	TGCGCCAGCAGCTTACCTACGGCGGGAGGGATTACCTACGAGCAGTACTTC	CASSLPTAGGITYEQYF
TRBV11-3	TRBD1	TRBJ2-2	TGTGCCAGCAGCGCGGGACAGGGAGCCGGGGAGCTGTTTTTT	CASSAGQGAGELFF
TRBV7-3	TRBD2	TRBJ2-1	TGTGCCAGCAGCTCGGGAGCGGGAGTCGGCAATGAGCAGTTCTTC	CASSSGAGVGNEQFF
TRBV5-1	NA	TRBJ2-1	TGCGCCAGCAGCCCCACTAGTGCCCCCATCAATGAGCAGTTCTTC	CASSPTSAPINEQFF
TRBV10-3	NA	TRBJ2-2	TGTGCCAGCGGAGCGGGCACCGGGGAGCTGTTTTTT	CASGAGTGELFF
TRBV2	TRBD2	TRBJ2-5	TGTGCCAGCAGTGAACGACTAGCGGGGGAAAGCGAGACCCAGTACTTC	CASSERLAGESETQYF